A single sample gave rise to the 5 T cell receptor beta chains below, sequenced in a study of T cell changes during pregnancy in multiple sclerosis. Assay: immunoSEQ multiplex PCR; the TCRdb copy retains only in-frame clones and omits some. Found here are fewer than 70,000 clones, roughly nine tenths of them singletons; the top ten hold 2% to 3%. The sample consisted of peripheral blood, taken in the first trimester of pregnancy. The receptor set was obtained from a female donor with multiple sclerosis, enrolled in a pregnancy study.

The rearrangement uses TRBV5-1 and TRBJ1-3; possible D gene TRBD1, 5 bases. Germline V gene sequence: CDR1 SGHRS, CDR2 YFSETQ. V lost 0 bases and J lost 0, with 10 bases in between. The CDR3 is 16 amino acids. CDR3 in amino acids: CASSLGQSVSGNTIYF. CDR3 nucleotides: TGCGCCAGCAGCTTGGGACAGTCGGTCTCTGGAAACACCATATATTTT.

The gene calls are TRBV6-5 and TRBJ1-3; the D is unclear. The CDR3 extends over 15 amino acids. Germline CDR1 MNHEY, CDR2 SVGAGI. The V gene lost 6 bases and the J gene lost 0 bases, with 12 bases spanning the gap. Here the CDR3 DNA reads TGTGCCAGCAGACCCGACCGGAGCTCTGGAAACACCATATATTTT. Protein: CASRPDRSSGNTIYF.

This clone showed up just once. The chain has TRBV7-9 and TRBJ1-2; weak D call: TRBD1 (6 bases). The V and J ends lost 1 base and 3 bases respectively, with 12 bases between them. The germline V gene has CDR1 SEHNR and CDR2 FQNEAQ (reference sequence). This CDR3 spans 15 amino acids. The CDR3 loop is CASSLDFAGDYGYTF. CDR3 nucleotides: TGTGCCAGCAGCTTAGATTTTGCAGGGGACTATGGCTACACCTTC.

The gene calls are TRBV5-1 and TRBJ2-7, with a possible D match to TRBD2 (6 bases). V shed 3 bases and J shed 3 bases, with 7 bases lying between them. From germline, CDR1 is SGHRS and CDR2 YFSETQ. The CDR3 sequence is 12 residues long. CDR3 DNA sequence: TGCGCCAGCAGCTCCGGGAGCTACGAGCAGTACTTC. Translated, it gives CASSSGSYEQYF.

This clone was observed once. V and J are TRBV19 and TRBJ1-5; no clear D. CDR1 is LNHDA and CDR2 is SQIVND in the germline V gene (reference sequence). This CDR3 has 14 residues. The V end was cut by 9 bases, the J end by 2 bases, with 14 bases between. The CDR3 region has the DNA TGTGCCAGCTCCCGGGGATGGGGCAATCAGCCCCAGCATTTT. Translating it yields CASSRGWGNQPQHF.